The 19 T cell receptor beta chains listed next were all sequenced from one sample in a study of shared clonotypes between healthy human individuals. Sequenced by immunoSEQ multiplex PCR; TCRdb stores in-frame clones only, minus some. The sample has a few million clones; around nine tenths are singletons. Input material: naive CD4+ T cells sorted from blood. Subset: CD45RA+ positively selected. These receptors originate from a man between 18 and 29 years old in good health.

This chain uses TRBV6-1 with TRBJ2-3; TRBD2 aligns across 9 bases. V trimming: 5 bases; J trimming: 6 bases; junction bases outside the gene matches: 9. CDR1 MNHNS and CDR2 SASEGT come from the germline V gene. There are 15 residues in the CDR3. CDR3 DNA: TGTGCCAGCAGTCCTTTAGCGGGAGTAGCCGATACGCAGTATTTT. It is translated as CASSPLAGVADTQYF.

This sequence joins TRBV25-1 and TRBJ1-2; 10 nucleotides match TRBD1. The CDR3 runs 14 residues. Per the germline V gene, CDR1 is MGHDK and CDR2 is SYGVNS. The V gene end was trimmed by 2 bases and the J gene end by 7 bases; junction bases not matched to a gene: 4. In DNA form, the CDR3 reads TGTGCCAGCAGTGAAGACAGGGGGCTTCGTGGCTACACCTTC. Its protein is CASSEDRGLRGYTF.

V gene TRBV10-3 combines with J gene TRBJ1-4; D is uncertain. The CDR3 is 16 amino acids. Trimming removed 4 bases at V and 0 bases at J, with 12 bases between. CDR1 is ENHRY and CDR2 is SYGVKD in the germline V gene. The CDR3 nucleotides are TGTGCCATCAGTGGGGGAGGTCCAGCAACTAATGAAAAACTGTTTTTT. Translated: CAISGGGPATNEKLFF.

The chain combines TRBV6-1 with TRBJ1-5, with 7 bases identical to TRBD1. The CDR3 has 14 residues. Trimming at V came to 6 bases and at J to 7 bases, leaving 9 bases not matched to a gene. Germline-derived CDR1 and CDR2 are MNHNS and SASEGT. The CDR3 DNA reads TGTGCCAGCAGAGACAGGGCGCCAGGGCAGCCCCAGCATTTT. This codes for CASRDRAPGQPQHF.

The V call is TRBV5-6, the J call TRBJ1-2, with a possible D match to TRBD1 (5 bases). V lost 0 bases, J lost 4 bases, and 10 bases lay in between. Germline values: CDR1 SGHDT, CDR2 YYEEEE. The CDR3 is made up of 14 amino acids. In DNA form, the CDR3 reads TGTGCCAGCAGCTTGGTGGCAGGGCCCTATGGCTACACCTTC. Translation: CASSLVAGPYGYTF.

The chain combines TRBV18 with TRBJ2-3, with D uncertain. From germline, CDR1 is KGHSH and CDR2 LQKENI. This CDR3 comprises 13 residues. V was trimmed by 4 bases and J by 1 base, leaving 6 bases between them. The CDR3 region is CASSLLGTDTQYF. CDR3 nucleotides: TGTGCCAGCTCACTCTTGGGCACAGATACGCAGTATTTT.

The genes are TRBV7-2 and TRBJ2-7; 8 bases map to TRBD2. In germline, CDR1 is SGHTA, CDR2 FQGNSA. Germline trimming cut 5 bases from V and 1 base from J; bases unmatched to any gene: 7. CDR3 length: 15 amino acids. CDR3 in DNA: TGTGCCAGCAGCATCACTAGCGGCCTTTCCTACGAGCAGTACTTC. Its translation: CASSITSGLSYEQYF.

The CDR3 DNA reads as TGTGCCAGCCGAGGCGAGACAAACTCCTACGAGCAGTACTTC. Protein product: CASRGETNSYEQYF. The chain is built from TRBV5-4 and TRBJ2-7; D gene ambiguous. The V end lost 7 bases, the J end lost 0 bases, and 14 bases lay between the germline ends. The germline V gene encodes CDR1 SGHNT and CDR2 YYREEE (reference sequence). The CDR3 extends over 14 amino acids.

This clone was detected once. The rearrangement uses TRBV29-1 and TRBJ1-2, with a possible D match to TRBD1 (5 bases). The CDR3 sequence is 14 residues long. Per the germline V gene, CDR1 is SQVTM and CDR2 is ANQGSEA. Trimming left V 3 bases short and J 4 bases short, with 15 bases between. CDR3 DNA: TGCAGCGTTGAGGCAGCCTCAGGGAGCTATGGCTACACCTTC. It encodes CSVEAASGSYGYTF.

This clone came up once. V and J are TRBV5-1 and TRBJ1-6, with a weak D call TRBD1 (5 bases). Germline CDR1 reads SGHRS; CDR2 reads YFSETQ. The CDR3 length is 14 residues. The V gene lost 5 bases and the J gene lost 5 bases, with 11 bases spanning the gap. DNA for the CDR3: TGCGCCAGCAGATACGACAGAGATAATTCACCCCTCCACTTT. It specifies CASRYDRDNSPLHF.

CDR3 DNA sequence: TGTGCCAGCAGTTTAAGGCTGAGTAATTCACCCCTCCACTTT. Encoded protein: CASSLRLSNSPLHF. The chain has TRBV27 and TRBJ1-6; D uncertain. Trimming left V 2 bases short and J 6 bases short, with 8 bases between. The CDR3 runs to 14 residues. CDR1 MNHEY and CDR2 SMNVEV come from the germline V gene (reference sequence).

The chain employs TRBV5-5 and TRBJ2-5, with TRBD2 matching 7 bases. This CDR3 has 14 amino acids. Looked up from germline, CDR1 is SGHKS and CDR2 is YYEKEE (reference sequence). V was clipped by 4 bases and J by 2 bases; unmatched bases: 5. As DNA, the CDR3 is TGTGCCAGCAGCGCTGGGACTACACAAGAGACCCAGTACTTC. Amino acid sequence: CASSAGTTQETQYF. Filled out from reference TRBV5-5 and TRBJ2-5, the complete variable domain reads DAGVTQSPTHLIKTRGQQVTLRCSPISGHKSVSWYQQVLGQGPQFIFQYYEKEERGRGNFPDRFSARQFPNYSSELNVNALLLGDSALYLCASSAGTTQETQYFGPGTRLLVL.

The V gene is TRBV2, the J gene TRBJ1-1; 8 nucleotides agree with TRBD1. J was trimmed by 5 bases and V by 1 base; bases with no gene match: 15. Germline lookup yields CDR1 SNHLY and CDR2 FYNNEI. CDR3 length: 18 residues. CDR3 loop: CASSEVVGRDRSRTEAFF. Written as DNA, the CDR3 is TGTGCCAGCAGTGAAGTAGTAGGTCGGGACAGGTCTCGTACTGAAGCTTTCTTT. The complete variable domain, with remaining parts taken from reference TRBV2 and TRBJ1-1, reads EPEVTQTPSHQVTQMGQEVILRCVPISNHLYFYWYRQILGQKVEFLVSFYNNEISEKSEIFDDQFSVERPDGSNFTLKIRSTKLEDSAMYFCASSEVVGRDRSRTEAFFGQGTRLTVV.

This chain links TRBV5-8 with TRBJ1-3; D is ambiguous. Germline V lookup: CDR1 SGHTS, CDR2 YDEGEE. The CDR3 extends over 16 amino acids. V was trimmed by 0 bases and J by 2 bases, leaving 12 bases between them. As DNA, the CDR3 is TGTGCCAGCAGCTTGGAGGGCTCGACGACTGGAAACACCATATATTTT. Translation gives CASSLEGSTTGNTIYF.

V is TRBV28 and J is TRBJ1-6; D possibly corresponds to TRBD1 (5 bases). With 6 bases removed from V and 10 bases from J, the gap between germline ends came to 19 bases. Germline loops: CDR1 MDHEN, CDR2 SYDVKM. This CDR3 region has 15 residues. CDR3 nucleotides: TGTGCCAGCAGCTCGCCGGGACTCGCGAGGTCACCCCTCCACTTT. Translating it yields CASSSPGLARSPLHF.

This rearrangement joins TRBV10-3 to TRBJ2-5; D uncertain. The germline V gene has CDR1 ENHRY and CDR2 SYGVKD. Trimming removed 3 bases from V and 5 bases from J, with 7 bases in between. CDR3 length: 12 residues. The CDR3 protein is CAISEGFETQYF. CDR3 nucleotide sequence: TGTGCCATCAGTGAAGGTTTTGAGACCCAGTACTTC.

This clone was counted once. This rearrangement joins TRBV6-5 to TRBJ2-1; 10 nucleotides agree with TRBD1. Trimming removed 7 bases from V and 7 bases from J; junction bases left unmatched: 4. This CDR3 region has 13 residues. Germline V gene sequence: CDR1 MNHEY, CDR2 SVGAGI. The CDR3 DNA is TGTGCCAGCACTGACAGGGGGCAAAATGAGCAGTTCTTC. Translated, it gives CASTDRGQNEQFF.

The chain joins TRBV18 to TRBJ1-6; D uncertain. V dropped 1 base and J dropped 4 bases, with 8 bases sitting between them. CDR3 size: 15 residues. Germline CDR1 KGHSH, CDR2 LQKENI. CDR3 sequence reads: CASSPQEDYNSPLHF. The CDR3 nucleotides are TGTGCCAGCTCACCACAGGAGGATTATAATTCACCCCTCCACTTT.

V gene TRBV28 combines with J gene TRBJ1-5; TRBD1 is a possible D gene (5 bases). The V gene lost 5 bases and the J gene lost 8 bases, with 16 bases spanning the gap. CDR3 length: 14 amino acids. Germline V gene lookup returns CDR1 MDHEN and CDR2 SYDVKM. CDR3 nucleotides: TGTGCCAGCAGTACCCGGACGGGGGTTAAGCCCCAGCATTTT. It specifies CASSTRTGVKPQHF. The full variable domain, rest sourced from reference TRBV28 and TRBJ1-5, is DVKVTQSSRYLVKRTGEKVFLECVQDMDHENMFWYRQDPGLGLRLIYFSYDVKMKEKGDIPEGYSVSREKKERFSLILESASTNQTSMYLCASSTRTGVKPQHFGDGTRLSIL.